This TCR beta chain was identified in a study of cytomegalovirus exposure and HLA in healthy donors. Study-level results: In a later analysis, at a false discovery rate of 0.05, 15,000 to 20,000 TCR beta sequences were associated with HLA alleles. Later genetic work tied a missense DCLRE1C variant to beta-chain V and J trimming. A further, later analysis showed that HLA-associated TCR beta chains (compared with equally common others) were more clonally expanded.

Concerning this clone itself: Its antigen is still unknown. The same CDR3 also results from other DNA sequences found in this sample.

CDR1 is GTSNPN, CDR2 SVGIG, per germline (reference sequence). V was trimmed by 2 bases and J by 1 base, leaving 5 bases between them. The CDR3 is made up of 13 amino acids. The PCR had 60 Vbeta and 13 Jbeta primers. Method: immunoSEQ multiplex PCR; TCRdb's copy keeps in-frame clones and lacks some. The sample contains tens of thousands of clones, roughly four fifths of which appear only once. This receptor was identified in a man aged 45-60 years in good health and CMV-seronegative. The chain uses TRBV30 and TRBJ2-2, with unresolved D. Sequences were obtained from PBMCs. CDR3 sequence: CAWSTGNTGELFF. CDR3 nucleotides: TGTGCCTGGAGTACGGGGAACACCGGGGAGCTGTTTTTT.